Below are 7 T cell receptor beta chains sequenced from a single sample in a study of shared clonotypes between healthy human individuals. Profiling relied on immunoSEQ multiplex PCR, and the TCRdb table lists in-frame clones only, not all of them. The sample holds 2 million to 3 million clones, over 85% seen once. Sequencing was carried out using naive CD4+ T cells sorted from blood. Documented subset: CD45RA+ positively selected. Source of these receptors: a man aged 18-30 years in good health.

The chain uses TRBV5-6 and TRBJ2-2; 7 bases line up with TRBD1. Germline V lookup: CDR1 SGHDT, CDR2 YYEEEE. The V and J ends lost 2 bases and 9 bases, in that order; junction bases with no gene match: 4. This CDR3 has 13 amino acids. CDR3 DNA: TGTGCCAGCAGCTTAGGGGGCTGGCGGGAGCTGTTTTTT. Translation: CASSLGGWRELFF.

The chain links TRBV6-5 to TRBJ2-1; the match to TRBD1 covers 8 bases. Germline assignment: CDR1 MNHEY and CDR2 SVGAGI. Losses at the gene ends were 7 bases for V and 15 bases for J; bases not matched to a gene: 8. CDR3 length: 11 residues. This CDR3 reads CASKTGGLAFF. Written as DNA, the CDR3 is TGTGCCAGCAAAACAGGGGGGCTTGCGTTCTTC.

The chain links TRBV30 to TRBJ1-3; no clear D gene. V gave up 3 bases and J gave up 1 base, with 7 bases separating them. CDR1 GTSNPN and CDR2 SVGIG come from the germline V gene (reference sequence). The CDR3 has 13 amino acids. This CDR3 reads CAWSGQSGNTIYF. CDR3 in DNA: TGTGCCTGGAGCGGGCAGTCTGGAAACACCATATATTTT.

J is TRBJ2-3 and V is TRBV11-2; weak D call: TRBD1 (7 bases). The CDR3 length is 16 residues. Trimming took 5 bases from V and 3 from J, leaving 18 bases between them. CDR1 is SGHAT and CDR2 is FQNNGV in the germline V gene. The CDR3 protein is CASSLNRDSGTDTQYF. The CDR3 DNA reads TGTGCCAGCAGCCTAAACCGGGACAGCGGGACAGATACGCAGTATTTT. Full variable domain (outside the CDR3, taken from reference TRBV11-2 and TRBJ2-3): EAGVAQSPRYKIIEKRQSVAFWCNPISGHATLYWYQQILGQGPKLLIQFQNNGVVDDSQLPKDRFSAERLKGVDSTLKIQPAKLEDSAVYLCASSLNRDSGTDTQYFGPGTRLTVL.

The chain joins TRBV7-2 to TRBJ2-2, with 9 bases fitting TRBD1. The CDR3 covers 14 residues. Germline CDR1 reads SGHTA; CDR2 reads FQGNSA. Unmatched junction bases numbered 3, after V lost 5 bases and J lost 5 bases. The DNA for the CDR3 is TGTGCCAGCAGCACGACAGGGGGAACCGGGGAGCTGTTTTTT. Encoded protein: CASSTTGGTGELFF. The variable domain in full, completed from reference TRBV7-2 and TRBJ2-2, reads GAGVSQSPSNKVTEKGKDVELRCDPISGHTALYWYRQSLGQGLEFLIYFQGNSAPDKSGLPSDRFSAERTGGSVSTLTIQRTQQEDSAVYLCASSTTGGTGELFFGEGSRLTVL.

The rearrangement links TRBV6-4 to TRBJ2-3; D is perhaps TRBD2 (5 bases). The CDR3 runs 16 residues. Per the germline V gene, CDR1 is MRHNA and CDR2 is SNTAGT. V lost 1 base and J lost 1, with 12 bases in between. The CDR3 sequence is CASSDYLGRGTDTQYF. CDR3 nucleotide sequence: TGTGCCAGCAGTGACTACCTAGGGAGAGGCACAGATACGCAGTATTTT.

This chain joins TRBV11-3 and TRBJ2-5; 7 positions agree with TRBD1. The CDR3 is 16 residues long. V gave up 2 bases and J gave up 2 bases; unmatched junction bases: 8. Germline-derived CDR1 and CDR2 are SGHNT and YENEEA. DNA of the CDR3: TGTGCCAGCAGCTTACAATCCGGCAGGGGGCAAGAGACCCAGTACTTC. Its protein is CASSLQSGRGQETQYF.